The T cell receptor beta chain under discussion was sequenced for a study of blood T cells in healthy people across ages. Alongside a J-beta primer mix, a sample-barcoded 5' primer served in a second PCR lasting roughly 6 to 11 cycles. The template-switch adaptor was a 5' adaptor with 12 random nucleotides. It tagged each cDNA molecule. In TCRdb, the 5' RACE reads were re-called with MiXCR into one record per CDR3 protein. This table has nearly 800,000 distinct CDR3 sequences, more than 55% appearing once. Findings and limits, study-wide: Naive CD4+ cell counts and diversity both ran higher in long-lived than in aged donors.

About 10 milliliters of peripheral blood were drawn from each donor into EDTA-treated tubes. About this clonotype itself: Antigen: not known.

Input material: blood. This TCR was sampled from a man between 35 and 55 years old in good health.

Here the CDR3 reads CASSLRRITGELFF. In DNA, the CDR3 is TGTGCCAGCAGCTTAAGACGCATCACCGGGGAGCTGTTTTTT. V and J are TRBV7-7 and TRBJ2-2; D ambiguous. The length of the CDR3 is 14 residues. Germline V gene data show CDR1 as SSHAT and CDR2 as FNYEAQ (reference sequence). V dropped 2 bases and J dropped 4 bases, with 8 bases sitting between them.